This T cell receptor beta chain was retrieved from a study of blood T cell repertoires in COVID-19. As for the study in general: There were acute and convalescent COVID-19 samples, and they came from the United States, Italy and Spain. PBMCs, B-cell-depleted T cells, or T cells were the source of the cDNA or gDNA that made up the material.

Only one count was recorded for this clone. CDR3 length equals 17 residues. Trimming took 5 bases from V and 1 from J; bases not matched to a gene: 10. CDR1 is LNHNV and CDR2 is YYDKDF in the germline V gene (reference sequence). Authors' data handling: Estimation of nucleated cell counts was performed using reference gene primer amplification. Clones were sequenced by immunoSEQ multiplex PCR, and TCRdb holds only the in-frame ones, with some missing. The D gene and trimming were derived from the DNA, and the V and J assignments and clone size from that table. The sample consists of about 200,000 clones, approximately 82% of them appearing once.

What was sequenced was peripheral blood. The chain couples TRBV15 to TRBJ2-1, with 8 positions matching TRBD1. The receptor was derived from a woman aged 45-59 years with acute or convalescent COVID-19. CDR3: CATSATPRGRSYNEQFF. The CDR3, as DNA: TGTGCCACCAGCGCAACACCCAGGGGGCGATCCTACAATGAGCAGTTCTTC.